This note documents a single T cell receptor beta chain sequence. What it binds is not known. Assay used: immunoSEQ multiplex PCR; TCRdb lists only in-frame clones, some missing. This table holds 70,000 to 75,000 clones, roughly 78% found once. These data belong to a study of vaccination effects on CD4 cells after COVID-19. In the study overall: Everyone in the study got two shots of either the BNT162b2 or mRNA-1273 vaccine. Study-wide results and limits: Clones that were induced by infection or by vaccine showed marked contraction late after vaccination. No early post-infection timepoints were available in the study, which also included few convalescent patients.

In the ViraFEST assay, antigen-specific CD4+ clonotypes were identified by expansion after peptide-pool stimulation. At the end of roughly ten days of culture, CD4+ T cells were isolated. Among the vaccine recipients, none had a prior SARS-CoV-2 infection, and nucleocapsid antibodies were negative. After approximately 2 million PBMC were placed in each well, they were cultured with approximately 10 IU/ml IL-2 and roughly 10 ug/ml peptides. The CDR3 loop spans 16 amino acids. With V trimmed by 5 bases and J by 7 bases, 13 bases remained unmatched. Germline values: CDR1 MGHRA, CDR2 YSYEKL. The sequencing used CD4+ T cells from PBMCs cultured with HCoV-OC43 spike peptides, collected before COVID-19 vaccination. The subset: HCoV-OC43 spike overlapping peptide pool stimulation. The chain employs TRBV4-1 and TRBJ1-4, with 7 bases matching TRBD1. The receptor comes from a human donor who received a COVID-19 vaccine. In DNA, the CDR3 is TGCGCCAGCAGCTACAGACCCGGGACAGAGGGTGAAAAACTGTTTTTT. Protein: CASSYRPGTEGEKLFF.